The clone carrying this TCR beta chain was detected only a few times. Its antigen is unidentified. This sample was taken from a study of identical twins. J lost 1 base, V lost 7 bases, and 5 bases had no gene match. The germline V gene encodes CDR1 LNHNV and CDR2 YYDKDF (reference sequence). CDR3 length equals 14 residues. Unique molecular identifiers were present on the cDNA, which also gained a universal primer site by template switching. TCRdb independently ran MiXCR on the 5' RACE reads; one entry per CDR3 protein. The repertoire includes about 280,000 distinct CDR3 sequences, under 9% of them detected once, and 2.1% sits in the top ten. Findings and caveats of the study: Zero-insertion results could be subject to partial confounding by invariant MAIT and iNKT cells. Out-of-frame beta chain sequences displayed weaker excess sharing between twins. The more abundant beta clonotypes in cord blood had fewer insertions, and memory repertoires did not show this.

These sequences were also reported in another study, on yellow fever vaccine responses in identical twins.

The sequencing sample was made of memory (CD45RO+) T cells sorted from blood. This clonotype was obtained from a woman between 18 and 29 years old in good health. The gene calls are TRBV15 and TRBJ2-3; 7 nucleotides match TRBD1. Here the CDR3 DNA reads TGTGCCACCAACAGGGACAGAGGCACAGATACGCAGTATTTT. This sequence encodes CATNRDRGTDTQYF.